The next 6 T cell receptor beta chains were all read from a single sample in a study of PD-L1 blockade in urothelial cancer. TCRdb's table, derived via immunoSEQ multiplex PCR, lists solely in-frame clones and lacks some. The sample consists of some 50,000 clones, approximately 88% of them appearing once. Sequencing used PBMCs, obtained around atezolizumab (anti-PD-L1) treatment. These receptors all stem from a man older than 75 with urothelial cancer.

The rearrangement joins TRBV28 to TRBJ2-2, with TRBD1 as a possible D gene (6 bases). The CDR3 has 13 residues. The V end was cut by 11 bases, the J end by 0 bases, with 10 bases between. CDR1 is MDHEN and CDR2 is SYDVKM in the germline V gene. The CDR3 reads CAGQGSNTGELFF. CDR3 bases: TGTGCCGGGCAGGGGTCGAACACCGGGGAGCTGTTTTTT.

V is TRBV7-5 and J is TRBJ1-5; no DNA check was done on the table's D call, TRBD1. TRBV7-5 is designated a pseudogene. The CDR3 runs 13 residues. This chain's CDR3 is CARGRYDNQPQHF. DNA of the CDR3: TGTGCCAGGGGCCGGTACGACAATCAGCCCCAGCATTTT.

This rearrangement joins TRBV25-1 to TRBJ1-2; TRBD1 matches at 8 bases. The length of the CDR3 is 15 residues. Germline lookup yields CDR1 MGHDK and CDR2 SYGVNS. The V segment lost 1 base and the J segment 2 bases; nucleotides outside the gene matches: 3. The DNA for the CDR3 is TGTGCCAGCAGTGAATTGGGACAGGAAAACTATGGCTACACCTTC. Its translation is CASSELGQENYGYTF.

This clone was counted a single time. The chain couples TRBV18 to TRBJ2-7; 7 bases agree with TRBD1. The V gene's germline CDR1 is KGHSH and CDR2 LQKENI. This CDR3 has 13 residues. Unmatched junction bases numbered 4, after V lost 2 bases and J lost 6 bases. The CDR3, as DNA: TGTGCCAGCTCACCAGGCAGGGGGTCCGAGCAGTACTTC. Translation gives CASSPGRGSEQYF.

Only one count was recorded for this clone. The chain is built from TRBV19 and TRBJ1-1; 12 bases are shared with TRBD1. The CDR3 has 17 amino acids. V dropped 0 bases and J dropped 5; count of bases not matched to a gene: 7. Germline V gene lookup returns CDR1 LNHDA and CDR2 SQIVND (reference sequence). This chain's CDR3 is CASSIDGTGGAGTEAFF. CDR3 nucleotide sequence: TGTGCCAGTAGTATAGATGGGACAGGGGGCGCGGGGACTGAAGCTTTCTTT.

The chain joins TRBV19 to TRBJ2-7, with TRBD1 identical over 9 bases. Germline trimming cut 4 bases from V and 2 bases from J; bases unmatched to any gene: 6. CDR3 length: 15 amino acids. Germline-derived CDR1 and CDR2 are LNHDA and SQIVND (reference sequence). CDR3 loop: CASSNTGTGTYEQYF. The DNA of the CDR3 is TGTGCCAGTAGTAATACCGGGACAGGGACCTACGAGCAGTACTTC.